The 25 T cell receptor beta chains below all came from one sample that was sequenced in a study of cytomegalovirus exposure and HLA in healthy donors. In the PCR, 60 Vbeta and 13 Jbeta primers were used. Produced via immunoSEQ multiplex PCR; TCRdb's table is partial and in-frame only. The table has about 200,000 clones, under 80% seen once. The sample was PBMCs. These receptors all stem from a girl aged 2 to 10 in good health and CMV-seronegative.

This clone was observed a single time. V usage is TRBV7-8 and J usage is TRBJ2-4; D possibly corresponds to TRBD2 (5 bases). This CDR3 is built from 14 residues. Per germline, CDR1 SGHVS and CDR2 FQNEAQ. Deletions cut 2 bases from V and 2 bases from J, with 7 bases between. The CDR3 DNA reads as TGTGCCAGCAGCTTACGGGAACCCAAAAACATTCAGTACTTC. Protein sequence: CASSLREPKNIQYF.

The chain joins TRBV4-2 to TRBJ1-1; no definite D call. The CDR3 contains 14 residues. The V gene's germline CDR1 is LGHNA and CDR2 YNFKEQ. Trimming pared 0 bases from V and 1 base from J, leaving 6 bases between. Written as DNA, the CDR3 is TGTGCCAGCAGCCAAGACCCAGGGAACACTGAAGCTTTCTTT. Translation gives CASSQDPGNTEAFF.

Only a few counts were recorded for this clone. The chain has TRBV10-3 and TRBJ1-2; tentative D call: TRBD1 (6 bases). Germline CDR1 ENHRY, CDR2 SYGVKD. The CDR3 spans 13 residues. V was cut by 6 bases and J by 8 bases, with 16 bases left in between. The CDR3, as DNA: TGTGCCATCAGGTCACAACAGGGCACCGGCTACACCTTC. Protein: CAIRSQQGTGYTF.

This chain uses TRBV21-1 with TRBJ2-1; the table assigns TRBD2, which was not confirmed against the DNA. TRBV21-1 is classified as a pseudogene. The CDR3 totals 15 residues. The CDR3 region is CASSKASGLGERQFF. The CDR3 DNA reads TGTGCCAGCAGCAAAGCTAGCGGTCTCGGAGAAAGGCAGTTCTTC.

This chain links TRBV10-2 with TRBJ2-1; maybe TRBD2 (6 bases). V was cut by 2 bases and J by 0 bases, with 11 bases left in between. Germline CDR1 reads WSHSY; CDR2 reads SAAADI. The CDR3 spans 16 residues. This CDR3 reads CASSEMRGSSYNEQFF. The CDR3 DNA follows: TGCGCCAGCAGTGAGATGCGGGGAAGCTCCTACAATGAGCAGTTCTTC.

V gene TRBV7-9 combines with J gene TRBJ2-2; maybe TRBD2 (6 bases). Trimming removed 0 bases from V and 5 bases from J, with 10 bases in between. The CDR3 is 15 amino acids. In germline, CDR1 is SEHNR, CDR2 FQNEAQ (reference sequence). CDR3 DNA sequence: TGTGCCAGCAGCTTAGCTCCGGGGGAAACCGGGGAGCTGTTTTTT. Translation gives CASSLAPGETGELFF.

This clone was found a few times. J is TRBJ1-6 and V is TRBV19; D is unresolved. Germline V gene sequence: CDR1 LNHDA, CDR2 SQIVND (reference sequence). CDR3 length equals 13 residues. V lost 7 bases and J 6 bases, leaving 10 bases between the germline ends. CDR3 amino acids: CASTQSGNSPLHF. The CDR3 DNA sequence: TGTGCCAGTACCCAATCCGGTAATTCACCCCTCCACTTT.

The chain is built from TRBV9 and TRBJ2-1; a weak D match, TRBD1 (5 bases). This CDR3 is 15 amino acids long. V shed 2 bases and J shed 2 bases, with 11 bases lying between them. Germline CDR1 reads SGDLS; CDR2 reads YYNGEE. CDR3 DNA sequence: TGTGCCAGCAGCGTCTCTTCAGGGCCCTACAATGAGCAGTTCTTC. It specifies CASSVSSGPYNEQFF.

The V gene is TRBV6-1, the J gene TRBJ2-1; the match to TRBD1 covers 7 bases. V gave up 6 bases and J gave up 0 bases; unmatched junction bases: 5. From germline, CDR1 is MNHNS and CDR2 SASEGT. The CDR3 has 15 amino acids. DNA for the CDR3: TGTGCCAGCAGCGACAGGGTCAGCTCCTACAATGAGCAGTTCTTC. The encoded protein is CASSDRVSSYNEQFF.

This clone has more than one count but fewer than ten. J is TRBJ2-7 and V is TRBV6-5, with D possibly matching TRBD2 (5 bases). This CDR3 contains 12 residues. In germline, CDR1 is MNHEY, CDR2 SVGAGI. The V end lost 2 bases, the J end lost 6 bases, and 8 bases lay between the germline ends. Here the CDR3 DNA reads TGTGCCAGCAGTTACCGGGGTTTCGAGCAGTACTTC. Its protein product is CASSYRGFEQYF.

The rearrangement uses TRBV6-5 and TRBJ1-2; no reliable D call. This CDR3 has 16 residues. Germline assignment: CDR1 MNHEY and CDR2 SVGAGI. V was clipped by 0 bases and J by 8 bases, with 19 bases between them. As DNA, the CDR3 is TGTGCCAGCAGTTACTCGTCGGGGTCGTCTTTTCCGGGCTACACCTTC. Translation: CASSYSSGSSFPGYTF.

CDR3 DNA sequence: TGTGCCAGCAGCCCTATTACTAGCGCAGTATACAATGAGCAGTTCTTC. Translating gives CASSPITSAVYNEQFF. The V call is TRBV7-9, the J call TRBJ2-1, with 7 bases aligning to TRBD2. The CDR3 has 16 residues. CDR1 and CDR2 (germline): SEHNR, FQNEAQ (reference sequence). After removal of 5 bases from V and 4 bases from J, the junction contained 11 bases not matched to a gene.

The gene calls are TRBV2 and TRBJ2-2; 11 bases line up with TRBD2. This CDR3 is 15 amino acids long. J was trimmed by 4 bases and V by 7 bases; bases with no gene match: 5. CDR1 is SNHLY and CDR2 is FYNNEI in the germline V gene. CDR3 amino acids: CASTLAGGSTGELFF. In DNA, the CDR3 is TGTGCCAGCACCCTAGCGGGGGGTAGCACCGGGGAGCTGTTTTTT.

The rearrangement links TRBV6-5 to TRBJ1-1; 7 bases are shared with TRBD1. This CDR3 region has 13 residues. V lost 6 bases and J lost 4; bases outside the gene matches: 5. From germline, CDR1 is MNHEY and CDR2 SVGAGI. CDR3 loop: CASSHGTATEAFF. Written as DNA, the CDR3 is TGTGCCAGCAGCCACGGGACAGCCACTGAAGCTTTCTTT.

The CDR3 DNA follows: TGCAGTGCTAGAGACGAGGGCGAGCAGTACTTC. It codes for CSARDEGEQYF. This sequence joins TRBV20-1 and TRBJ2-5, with D possibly TRBD2 on 5 matching bases. TRBJ2-7 matches the DNA end more closely, so the J call is doubtful. There are 11 residues in the CDR3. Germline V CDR1 and CDR2: DFQATT, SNEGSKA (reference sequence).

The rearrangement uses TRBV6-5 and TRBJ2-7, with a tentative D call TRBD1 (5 bases). This CDR3 contains 16 residues. Germline V gene sequence: CDR1 MNHEY, CDR2 SVGAGI. Trimming took 0 bases from V and 3 from J, leaving 15 bases between them. CDR3 nucleotide sequence: TGTGCCAGCAGTTACTCGTGGGCAGGGTCGAACTACGAGCAGTACTTC. It codes for CASSYSWAGSNYEQYF.

The chain joins TRBV5-6 to TRBJ2-3; 7 bases match TRBD2. V shed 4 bases, J shed 2 bases, and the junction held 7 bases outside the gene matches. The CDR3 extends over 15 amino acids. Germline V gene sequence: CDR1 SGHDT, CDR2 YYEEEE. The CDR3 loop is CASSIRDYYTDTQYF. DNA of the CDR3: TGTGCCAGCAGCATTAGGGACTACTACACAGATACGCAGTATTTT.

The chain combines TRBV6-5 with TRBJ1-4, with a weak D call TRBD1 (5 bases). The CDR3 has 15 residues. Germline values: CDR1 MNHEY, CDR2 SVGAGI. Trimming removed 2 bases at V and 8 bases at J, with 15 bases between. The CDR3 coding sequence is TGTGCCAGCAGTTACGGGGCCTCAGGAAGAGAAAAACTGTTTTTT. Translation: CASSYGASGREKLFF.

The V call is TRBV5-4, the J call TRBJ2-3, with TRBD2 identical over 9 bases. The V segment lost 3 bases and the J segment 11 bases; nucleotides outside the gene matches: 13. This CDR3 spans 15 amino acids. Germline V gene data show CDR1 as SGHNT and CDR2 as YYREEE (reference sequence). Here the CDR3 DNA reads TGTGCCAGCAGCTCCAAGCGGGAGGAAAAGTTCGGGCAGTATTTT. Amino acids: CASSSKREEKFGQYF.

The V gene is TRBV5-4, the J gene TRBJ1-2; D gene ambiguous. V was trimmed by 5 bases and J by 1 base, leaving 9 bases between them. The CDR3 has 13 residues. Germline lookup yields CDR1 SGHNT and CDR2 YYREEE (reference sequence). DNA of the CDR3: TGTGCCAGCAGTCCTACTGATAACTATGGCTACACCTTC. Protein sequence: CASSPTDNYGYTF.

The chain has TRBV6-5 and TRBJ1-1; D may be TRBD1 (5 bases). CDR3 size: 10 residues. CDR1 is MNHEY, CDR2 SVGAGI, per germline. V was clipped by 8 bases and J by 10 bases, with 11 bases between them. CDR3 protein: CASGERGAFF. Written as DNA, the CDR3 is TGTGCCAGCGGGGAAAGGGGAGCTTTCTTT.

V gene TRBV10-2 combines with J gene TRBJ2-7; TRBD1 matches 11 bases. Trimming cost V 6 bases and J 3 bases; bases outside gene matches: 4. Germline CDR1 reads WSHSY; CDR2 reads SAAADI. The CDR3 loop spans 14 amino acids. Here the CDR3 reads CASSRDRGIYEQYF. DNA for the CDR3: TGCGCCAGCAGCCGGGACAGGGGGATCTACGAGCAGTACTTC.

This clone has more than one count but fewer than ten. This chain uses TRBV7-6 with TRBJ1-1; D remains ambiguous. CDR1 is SGHVS and CDR2 is FNYEAQ in the germline V gene. Between the trimmed V and J ends, which lost 1 base and 1 base, there was a span of 10 bases. The CDR3 sequence is 15 residues long. As DNA, the CDR3 is TGTGCCAGCAGCTTAGGGGTCAGACAGAACACTGAAGCTTTCTTT. Residues: CASSLGVRQNTEAFF.

The chain carries TRBV30 and TRBJ2-1, with no clear D. There are 14 residues in the CDR3. Looked up from germline, CDR1 is GTSNPN and CDR2 is SVGIG (reference sequence). Trimming shortened V by 0 bases and J by 1 base, and 7 bases separated the two germline ends. The CDR3 DNA sequence: TGTGCCTGGAGTGTTAGCTGGTCCTACAATGAGCAGTTCTTC. Amino acids: CAWSVSWSYNEQFF.

This clone has more than one count but fewer than ten. For the CDR3, the DNA is TGTGCCAGCAGGCCCCAGGGCTGGGGTGAGCAGTTCTTC. Translating gives CASRPQGWGEQFF. This chain uses TRBV7-9 with TRBJ2-1; tentative D call: TRBD1 (5 bases). CDR3 length: 13 amino acids. From germline, CDR1 is SEHNR and CDR2 FQNEAQ (reference sequence). The germline V and J ends were trimmed by 6 bases and 9 bases, with 15 bases remaining between them.